The source of this TCR beta chain is a study of T cell repertoires in ileal Crohn's disease. The CDR3 is made up of 15 amino acids. V shed 5 bases and J shed 6 bases, with 19 bases lying between them. Germline V gene lookup returns CDR1 LNHDA and CDR2 SQIVND (reference sequence). Documented time point: neoterminal ileum biopsy at postoperative endoscopy, about 6 months after surgery. Patients were adults with ileal or ileocolonic Crohn's disease needing resection. The method was immunoSEQ multiplex PCR; TCRdb's version includes in-frame clones alone and lacks a portion of them. The data show a few thousand clones, over 70% seen once. This clone has a handful of counts. Its antigen is as yet unknown. Study results and limitations: Every patient over 26.8% clonality showed endoscopic recurrence.

The V gene is TRBV19, the J gene TRBJ1-1; no firm D call. The sequencing input was ileal tissue. This clonotype was sampled from an adult with Crohn's disease. In DNA, the CDR3 is TGTGCCAGTAGTCCAAGGGAGGATCGGACGCCTGAAGCTTTCTTT. Amino acid sequence: CASSPREDRTPEAFF.